This T cell receptor beta chain was captured in a study of blood T cell repertoires in COVID-19. Study-wide context: Sample material is recorded as cDNA or gDNA derived from T cells, B-cell-depleted T cells, or PBMCs.

Per the original data handling: Estimation of nucleated cell counts relied on the amplification of reference gene primers. Assay: immunoSEQ multiplex PCR; the TCRdb copy retains only in-frame clones and omits some. Clone size and V and J calls were adopted from that table, with D and trimming inferred from the DNA. Here the sample spans roughly 100,000 clones, approximately 84% being singletons. This clonotype was sampled from a human donor in a cohort sampled during active COVID-19. Material for sequencing was peripheral blood.

CDR3 DNA sequence: TGTGCCAGTAGTAGAAAACAGGGAGACGAGCAGTACTTC. Translated: CASSRKQGDEQYF. The chain couples TRBV19 to TRBJ2-7; D is perhaps TRBD1 (6 bases). V shed 4 bases and J shed 5 bases, with 12 bases lying between them. Germline CDR1 and CDR2: LNHDA and SQIVND (reference sequence). The CDR3 sequence is 13 residues long. The full variable domain, its missing parts supplied by reference TRBV19 and TRBJ2-7, is DGGITQSPKYLFRKEGQNVTLSCEQNLNHDAMYWYRQDPGQGLRLIYYSQIVNDFQKGDIAEGYSVSREKKESFPLTVTSAQKNPTAFYLCASSRKQGDEQYFGPGTRLTVT.